This T cell receptor beta chain was observed in a study of T-cell memory formation after mild COVID-19. Germline V CDR1 and CDR2: SGHVS, FNYEAQ. The CDR3 has 14 amino acids. V lost 5 bases, J lost 0 bases, and 8 bases lay in between. This clonotype has at least ten counts. 5'RACE, which relied on constant-segment primers, yielded TCR alpha and TCR beta cDNA libraries carrying sample barcodes and UMIs. TCRdb independently ran MiXCR on the 5' RACE reads; one entry per CDR3 protein. The sample includes 300,000 to 350,000 distinct CDR3 sequences, roughly an eighth seen only once; the top ten take roughly 20%.

This chain links TRBV7-6 with TRBJ2-1, with D perhaps TRBD1 or TRBD2 (5 bases each). The TCR originated in a man between 18 and 35 years old who had mild COVID-19 (a few samples of this study predate the infection). Cell type and time point are not known. The sample taken for sequencing was PBMCs or a T cell subset sorted from them (not recorded which). DNA for the CDR3: TGTGCCAGCAGCCGGGACGGCTCCTACAATGAGCAGTTCTTC. Encoded protein: CASSRDGSYNEQFF.